These 15 T cell receptor beta chains share one sample of origin, sequenced in a study of blood T cell repertoires in COVID-19. Assay: immunoSEQ multiplex PCR; the TCRdb copy retains only in-frame clones and omits some. The sample carries 350,000 to 500,000 clones, approximately 90% recorded once. The sample taken for sequencing was PBMCs or T cells enriched from blood (not recorded which). Source of these receptors: a young woman who had been exposed to COVID-19.

The chain recombines TRBV13 with TRBJ2-1; 13 nucleotides match TRBD2. Trimming took 4 bases from V and 6 from J; bases not matched to a gene: 3. This CDR3 has 15 amino acids. Germline V gene sequence: CDR1 PRHDT, CDR2 FYEKMQ (reference sequence). The CDR3 DNA is TGTGCCAGCAGCTCCGGACTAGCGGGAGTCAATGAGCAGTTCTTC. Its protein product is CASSSGLAGVNEQFF.

The chain links TRBV4-1 to TRBJ1-2; a weak D match, TRBD1 (5 bases). Trimming left V 0 bases short and J 7 bases short, with 21 bases between. Germline lookup yields CDR1 MGHRA and CDR2 YSYEKL. This CDR3 is built from 17 residues. The CDR3 reads CASSQEILPGRRGGYTF. The CDR3 coding sequence is TGCGCCAGCAGCCAAGAGATTCTACCAGGGCGGAGAGGTGGCTACACCTTC.

This chain connects TRBV6-5 to TRBJ2-1, with 10 nucleotides matching TRBD1. The CDR3 length is 16 residues. The germline CDR1 and CDR2 sequences are MNHEY and SVGAGI. J lost 4 bases, V lost 3 bases, and 6 bases had no gene match. The CDR3 nucleotides read TGTGCCAGCAGTTATCTTCAGGGACAGGGGTACAATGAGCAGTTCTTC. Protein sequence: CASSYLQGQGYNEQFF.

In its sample, this clone was seen a few times. This sequence joins TRBV14 and TRBJ2-7; D not resolved. The length of the CDR3 is 16 residues. The germline V and J ends were trimmed by 1 base and 4 bases, with 17 bases remaining between them. The germline gives CDR1 SGHDN, CDR2 FVKESK. CDR3 nucleotides: TGTGCCAGCAGCCAAGTTAGTGGAACTAACAAATACGAGCAGTACTTC. Residues: CASSQVSGTNKYEQYF.

V usage is TRBV5-1 and J usage is TRBJ2-7; 7 bases line up with TRBD1. This CDR3 is built from 15 residues. With 3 bases clipped from V and 5 bases from J, the junction kept 11 bases outside the gene matches. The germline gives CDR1 SGHRS, CDR2 YFSETQ. The CDR3 nucleotides read TGCGCCAGCAGCTCGAACCAGGGGGTGAAAGACGAGCAGTACTTC. Protein sequence: CASSSNQGVKDEQYF.

This clone was detected a few times. This rearrangement joins TRBV18 to TRBJ2-3, with 12 bases aligning to TRBD2. Germline CDR1 and CDR2: KGHSH and LQKENI. J lost 2 bases, V lost 6 bases, and 3 bases had no gene match. The CDR3 spans 15 residues. CDR3 region: CASSPSGGATDTQYF. CDR3 nucleotides: TGTGCCAGCTCGCCTAGCGGGGGGGCCACAGATACGCAGTATTTT.

In its sample, this clone was seen a few times. The chain couples TRBV7-2 to TRBJ2-6; D is unclear. Looked up from germline, CDR1 is SGHTA and CDR2 is FQGNSA. The CDR3 has 15 amino acids. Trimming pared 1 base from V and 0 bases from J, leaving 4 bases between. The CDR3 region is CASSLGLSGANVLTF. The CDR3 bases are TGTGCCAGCAGCTTAGGGCTCTCTGGGGCCAACGTCCTGACTTTC.

This clone was recorded only once. V usage is TRBV28 and J usage is TRBJ1-4; no firm D call. The V gene lost 6 bases and the J gene lost 5 bases, with 7 bases spanning the gap. Germline V gene lookup returns CDR1 MDHEN and CDR2 SYDVKM. CDR3 length equals 12 residues. The CDR3 DNA is TGTGCCAGCAGGTCCGTCAATGAAAAACTGTTTTTT. This codes for CASRSVNEKLFF.

Here the CDR3 DNA reads TGTGCCAGCAGCCTAAGCGGAGGGACAGGGGGCTACGAGCAGTACTTC. Its protein is CASSLSGGTGGYEQYF. The chain links TRBV7-2 to TRBJ2-7; 11 bases agree with TRBD1. Germline CDR1 SGHTA, CDR2 FQGNSA. Trimming at V came to 5 bases and at J to 3 bases, leaving 9 bases not matched to a gene. There are 16 residues in the CDR3.

The chain has TRBV10-3 and TRBJ2-5; D gene ambiguous. Germline-derived CDR1 and CDR2 are ENHRY and SYGVKD. Trimming left V 5 bases short and J 1 base short, with 5 bases between. The CDR3 spans 12 residues. In nucleotides, the CDR3 is TGTGCCATCAGTAGCGTCCAAGAGACCCAGTACTTC. It encodes CAISSVQETQYF.

The rearrangement links TRBV7-2 to TRBJ1-5; 7 bases are a match to TRBD1. The CDR3 has 15 residues. Germline CDR1 reads SGHTA; CDR2 reads FQGNSA. The V and J ends lost 4 bases and 4 bases, in that order; junction bases with no gene match: 7. The CDR3 sequence: CASSSHDRVNQPQHF. In nucleotides, the CDR3 is TGTGCCAGCAGCTCTCACGACAGGGTAAATCAGCCCCAGCATTTT.

J is TRBJ2-7 and V is TRBV7-6, with D unresolved. Germline CDR1 reads SGHVS; CDR2 reads FNYEAQ. The CDR3 length is 13 residues. V lost 3 bases to trimming and J lost 7 bases, with 13 bases between them. The CDR3 protein is CASSLGFLWEQYF. The CDR3 coding sequence is TGTGCCAGCAGCTTGGGCTTCTTATGGGAGCAGTACTTC.

This sequence joins TRBV2 and TRBJ2-2, with D unclear. The CDR3 has 15 amino acids. Germline loops: CDR1 SNHLY, CDR2 FYNNEI. V lost 1 base, J lost 4 bases, and 10 bases lay in between. The CDR3 is CASSEVGSVTGELFF. In DNA, the CDR3 is TGTGCCAGCAGTGAAGTTGGCAGCGTCACCGGGGAGCTGTTTTTT. Full variable domain (outside the CDR3, taken from reference TRBV2 and TRBJ2-2): EPEVTQTPSHQVTQMGQEVILRCVPISNHLYFYWYRQILGQKVEFLVSFYNNEISEKSEIFDDQFSVERPDGSNFTLKIRSTKLEDSAMYFCASSEVGSVTGELFFGEGSRLTVL.

This sequence joins TRBV11-3 and TRBJ2-1; TRBD2 aligns across 11 bases. The trim removed 4 bases at V and 8 bases at J, leaving 16 bases unmatched. The germline V gene encodes CDR1 SGHNT and CDR2 YENEEA. The CDR3 sequence is 18 residues long. The CDR3 sequence is CASSSRSPTSGVRDEQFF. The DNA of the CDR3 is TGTGCCAGCAGCTCAAGATCTCCGACTAGCGGGGTTAGGGATGAGCAGTTCTTC. The entire variable domain, with the rest obtained from reference TRBV11-3 and TRBJ2-1, is as follows: EAGVVQSPRYKIIEKKQPVAFWCNPISGHNTLYWYLQNLGQGPELLIRYENEEAVDDSQLPKDRFSAERLKGVDSTLKIQPAELGDSAVYLCASSSRSPTSGVRDEQFFGPGTRLTVL.

The chain combines TRBV7-8 with TRBJ2-3; D call uncertain. The germline gives CDR1 SGHVS, CDR2 FQNEAQ. This CDR3 spans 13 amino acids. V dropped 5 bases and J dropped 6 bases, with 12 bases sitting between them. The CDR3 loop reads CASSPTPGDTQYF. CDR3 sequence (DNA): TGTGCCAGCAGCCCCACCCCGGGTGATACGCAGTATTTT.